These 16 T cell receptor beta chains share one sample of origin, sequenced in a study of blood T cells in healthy people across ages. Primed by a sample-barcoded 5' primer and a J-beta primer mix, a second PCR proceeded for roughly 7 to 11 cycles. Via MiXCR, TCRdb re-called the 5' RACE reads, giving one row per CDR3 protein. The repertoire holds more than 700,000 distinct CDR3 sequences, with about 55% as singletons. Specimen: blood. Receptors were obtained from a man older than 75 in good health.

The gene calls are TRBV7-8 and TRBJ2-5, with 13 bases matching TRBD2. Germline V gene data show CDR1 as SGHVS and CDR2 as FQNEAQ. With V trimmed by 5 bases and J by 1 base, 7 bases remained unmatched. The CDR3 has 17 amino acids. In DNA, the CDR3 is TGTGCCAGCAGCCCAGGGGGGACTAGCGGGACCCAAGAGACCCAGTACTTC. Translated: CASSPGGTSGTQETQYF. The variable domain in full, with the rest retrieved from reference TRBV7-8 and TRBJ2-5, is GAGVSQSPRYKVAKRGQDVALRCDPISGHVSLFWYQQALGQGPEFLTYFQNEAQLDKSGLPSDRFFAERPEGSVSTLKIQRTQQEDSAVYLCASSPGGTSGTQETQYFGPGTRLLVL.

CDR3: CASSFGGSHNEQYF. The DNA of the CDR3 is TGTGCCAGCAGTTTTGGGGGCAGCCACAATGAGCAGTACTTC. The genes are TRBV7-9 and TRBJ2-7, with a tentative D call TRBD1 (6 bases). The germline V gene has CDR1 SEHNR and CDR2 FQNEAQ (reference sequence). This CDR3 spans 14 amino acids. Trimming took 6 bases from V and 7 from J, leaving 19 bases between them.

For the CDR3, the DNA is TGTGCCAGCTCACTTCAGGGGTTAGCGTTGAGCTCCTACAATGAGCAGTACTTC. It codes for CASSLQGLALSSYNEQYF. The V and J genes are TRBV18 and TRBJ2-1; a possible D gene is TRBD1 (6 bases). The DNA matches TRBJ2-7 better at its end, which makes the J call doubtful. This CDR3 contains 18 residues. The germline V gene has CDR1 KGHSH and CDR2 LQKENI.

CDR3 bases: TGCAGTGCGGGGACTAGCGGGCTAAGCTCCTACAATGAGCAGTTCTTC. Its protein product is CSAGTSGLSSYNEQFF. This rearrangement joins TRBV20-1 to TRBJ2-1, with TRBD2 matching over 12 bases. After removal of 6 bases from V and 0 bases from J, the junction contained 6 bases not matched to a gene. Germline V lookup: CDR1 DFQATT, CDR2 SNEGSKA (reference sequence). The CDR3 has 16 amino acids.

The chain has TRBV20-1 and TRBJ1-2, with 12 positions matching TRBD1. V gave up 5 bases and J gave up 5 bases; unmatched junction bases: 3. The CDR3 is made up of 13 amino acids. Germline CDR1 is DFQATT and CDR2 is SNEGSKA (reference sequence). The CDR3, as DNA: TGCAGTGCTCCGGGACAGGGGGCGTATGGCTACACCTTC. This gives the protein CSAPGQGAYGYTF.

The chain couples TRBV29-1 to TRBJ1-4; TRBD1 aligns across 8 bases. The germline CDR1 and CDR2 sequences are SQVTM and ANQGSEA. The V segment lost 5 bases and the J segment 6 bases; nucleotides outside the gene matches: 5. The CDR3 length is 13 residues. CDR3 nucleotide sequence: TGCAGCGTTCAAACAGGGGGAGATGAAAAACTGTTTTTT. Residues: CSVQTGGDEKLFF.

This clonotype turned up a few times. In DNA, the CDR3 is TGTGCCAGCAGCCGGGGCACGGCGGATACGCAGTATTTT. Residues: CASSRGTADTQYF. The rearrangement links TRBV12-3 or TRBV12-4 to TRBJ2-3; the D call may be TRBD1 or TRBD2 (5 bases each). There are 13 residues in the CDR3. Trimming left V 6 bases short and J 6 bases short, with 13 bases between.

This clonotype was counted between two and nine times. The chain joins TRBV6-5 to TRBJ2-7; possible D gene TRBD2, 6 bases. Germline loops: CDR1 MNHEY, CDR2 SVGAGI. The CDR3 runs to 16 residues. Between the trimmed V and J ends, which lost 4 bases and 3 bases, there was a span of 19 bases. The CDR3 region has the DNA TGTGCCAGCAGTTCCACCTTAGCGGTCCGCCTCTACGAGCAGTACTTC. Its protein product is CASSSTLAVRLYEQYF.

This clonotype was seen more than once but under ten times. The chain recombines TRBV20-1 with TRBJ2-1; TRBD2 agrees at 11 bases. Trimming removed 6 bases from V and 6 bases from J; junction bases left unmatched: 10. CDR1 DFQATT and CDR2 SNEGSKA come from the germline V gene (reference sequence). CDR3 length: 15 amino acids. CDR3 amino acids: CSAGPLAGAGNEQFF. The CDR3, as DNA: TGCAGTGCCGGACCACTAGCGGGAGCCGGCAATGAGCAGTTCTTC.

The chain joins TRBV3-1 to TRBJ1-3, with 7 positions matching TRBD1. With V trimmed by 1 base and J by 0 bases, 6 bases remained unmatched. The length of the CDR3 is 17 residues. Germline values: CDR1 LGHDT, CDR2 YNNKEL (reference sequence). The CDR3 here is CASSQGATGFSGNTIYF. The CDR3 DNA is TGTGCCAGCAGCCAAGGGGCGACAGGGTTCTCTGGAAACACCATATATTTT. The full variable domain, in which reference TRBV3-1 and TRBJ1-3 provide the parts outside the CDR3, is DTAVSQTPKYLVTQMGNDKSIKCEQNLGHDTMYWYKQDSKKFLKIMFSYNNKELIINETVPNRFSPKSPDKAHLNLHINSLELGDSAVYFCASSQGATGFSGNTIYFGEGSWLTVV.

This chain joins TRBV18 and TRBJ2-5; TRBD2 matches at 8 bases. With V trimmed by 6 bases and J by 1 base, 1 base remained unmatched. The CDR3 totals 13 residues. Germline loops: CDR1 KGHSH, CDR2 LQKENI. Here the CDR3 DNA reads TGTGCCAGCTCCGGACTAGCCCAAGAGACCCAGTACTTC. This gives the protein CASSGLAQETQYF.

V gene TRBV7-3 combines with J gene TRBJ2-7; D is undetermined. In germline, CDR1 is SGHTA, CDR2 FQGTGA. The ends were cut back, 5 bases at V and 7 bases at J, with 21 bases in the middle. The CDR3 sequence is 15 residues long. CDR3 residues: CASSRRTSPYNEQYF. Written as DNA, the CDR3 is TGTGCCAGCAGCCGTCGGACCTCCCCCTACAATGAGCAGTACTTC.

This clonotype was observed at least ten times. The CDR3 coding sequence is TGTGCCAGCAGCGATGGCTCGTTAGGCGGCTACACCTTC. Its protein product is CASSDGSLGGYTF. V usage is TRBV9 and J usage is TRBJ1-2; no definite D call. The V end was cut by 3 bases, the J end by 8 bases, with 14 bases between. CDR3 length: 13 amino acids. From germline, CDR1 is SGDLS and CDR2 YYNGEE.

This chain joins TRBV27 and TRBJ1-2; TRBD1 aligns across 7 bases. Looked up from germline, CDR1 is MNHEY and CDR2 is SMNVEV (reference sequence). V trimming: 7 bases; J trimming: 4 bases; junction bases outside the gene matches: 6. The CDR3 covers 13 residues. Here the CDR3 DNA reads TGTGCCAGCAAGAGACAGGGTGGCTATGGCTACACCTTC. Its translation: CASKRQGGYGYTF.

The chain joins TRBV11-2 to TRBJ2-6, with TRBD1 matching 8 bases. CDR1 and CDR2 from the germline V gene are SGHAT and FQNNGV. Unmatched junction bases numbered 3, after V lost 5 bases and J lost 0 bases. CDR3 length: 16 residues. The CDR3 nucleotides read TGTGCCAGCAGCGGGACAGGTAGCTCTGGGGCCAACGTCCTGACTTTC. Translated, it gives CASSGTGSSGANVLTF.

This chain links TRBV25-1 with TRBJ1-2; D is possibly TRBD1 (5 bases). V was cut by 3 bases and J by 5 bases, with 19 bases left in between. Germline lookup yields CDR1 MGHDK and CDR2 SYGVNS. The CDR3 extends over 16 amino acids. The CDR3 DNA sequence: TGTGCCAGCAGTGATCTCGGGACGGGATACTTTTATGGCTACACCTTC. It yields the protein CASSDLGTGYFYGYTF.